Listed below are T cell receptor beta chains from one sample, sequenced in a study of blood T cell repertoires in COVID-19. Data came from immunoSEQ multiplex PCR; TCRdb stores just in-frame clones and leaves some out. The data contain roughly 180,000 clones, roughly 85% of them singletons. The source material was peripheral blood. The receptors shown here come from a woman aged 25 to 39 with acute or convalescent COVID-19. CDR3s include the opening cysteine and the closing phenylalanine or tryptophan. Each record gives: J gene, V gene, clone size, D gene, CDR3 protein, CDR3 DNA. D genes are given only for firm matches. Size tells how often a clone was seen (once, few, many) or the class of an expanded clone, and some rows leave it out.

J gene: TRBJ2-1; V gene: TRBV2; clone size: NA; D gene: NA; CDR3 protein: CASSGWGGKVNEQFF; CDR3 DNA: TGTGCCAGCAGTGGGTGGGGGGGCAAGGTCAATGAGCAGTTCTTC
J gene: TRBJ1-2; V gene: TRBV5-6; clone size: NA; D gene: NA; CDR3 protein: CASSLAAGVGYGYTF; CDR3 DNA: TGTGCCAGCAGCTTGGCGGCAGGGGTGGGCTATGGCTACACCTTC
J gene: TRBJ1-3; V gene: TRBV28; clone size: NA; D gene: NA; CDR3 protein: CASSPPRTGTGNTIYF; CDR3 DNA: TGTGCCAGCAGCCCACCCCGCACAGGGACTGGAAACACCATATATTTT
J gene: TRBJ2-7; V gene: TRBV6-5; clone size: NA; D gene: TRBD1; CDR3 protein: CASRTDRANYEQYF; CDR3 DNA: TGTGCCAGCAGAACAGACAGGGCTAACTACGAGCAGTACTTC
J gene: TRBJ2-3; V gene: TRBV7-9; clone size: NA; D gene: NA; CDR3 protein: CASSLRQSGTDTQYF; CDR3 DNA: TGTGCCAGCAGCTTAAGGCAGTCGGGAACAGATACGCAGTATTTT
J gene: TRBJ1-1; V gene: TRBV6-5; clone size: NA; D gene: NA; CDR3 protein: CASQITAVRTEAFF; CDR3 DNA: TGTGCCAGCCAGATAACAGCTGTCAGAACTGAAGCTTTCTTT
J gene: TRBJ2-1; V gene: TRBV10-2; clone size: NA; D gene: TRBD1; CDR3 protein: CASTGQGSSSYNEQFF; CDR3 DNA: TGCGCCAGCACGGGACAGGGAAGCAGTTCCTACAATGAGCAGTTCTTC
J gene: TRBJ1-3; V gene: TRBV5-6; clone size: NA; D gene: NA; CDR3 protein: CASSLDSIGNTIYF; CDR3 DNA: TGTGCCAGCAGCCTGGACAGTATAGGAAACACCATATATTTT
J gene: TRBJ2-7; V gene: TRBV3-1/TRBV3-2; clone size: NA; D gene: NA; CDR3 protein: CASSQWGDYEQYF; CDR3 DNA: TGTGCCAGCAGCCAATGGGGAGATTACGAGCAGTACTTC
J gene: TRBJ2-1; V gene: TRBV28; clone size: NA; D gene: TRBD1; CDR3 protein: CASSLTGGSNEQFF; CDR3 DNA: TGTGCCAGCAGCTTGACAGGGGGAAGCAATGAGCAGTTCTTC
J gene: TRBJ1-2; V gene: TRBV9; clone size: NA; D gene: NA; CDR3 protein: CASSVEGRVGYGYTF; CDR3 DNA: TGTGCCAGCAGCGTAGAGGGCAGGGTTGGATATGGCTACACCTTC
J gene: TRBJ1-5; V gene: TRBV7-6; clone size: NA; D gene: NA; CDR3 protein: CASSARGGSNQPQHF; CDR3 DNA: TGTGCCAGCAGCGCTCGCGGGGGTAGCAATCAGCCCCAGCATTTT
J gene: TRBJ2-4; V gene: TRBV12-3/TRBV12-4; clone size: few; D gene: TRBD1; CDR3 protein: CASRGTGVGIQYF; CDR3 DNA: TGTGCCAGCAGAGGAACAGGGGTAGGCATTCAGTACTTC
J gene: TRBJ2-7; V gene: TRBV6-2/TRBV6-3; clone size: NA; D gene: TRBD1; CDR3 protein: CASSYLRTGGYVVYEQYF; CDR3 DNA: TGTGCCAGCAGTTACCTCCGGACAGGGGGGTACGTGGTCTACGAGCAGTACTTC
J gene: TRBJ1-5; V gene: TRBV5-1; clone size: once; D gene: TRBD1; CDR3 protein: CASSFPSDRANQPQHF; CDR3 DNA: TGCGCCAGCAGCTTCCCCTCGGACAGGGCCAATCAGCCCCAGCATTTT
J gene: TRBJ1-2; V gene: TRBV27; clone size: NA; D gene: TRBD1; CDR3 protein: CASSLSVGGGGYTF; CDR3 DNA: TGTGCCAGCAGTTTATCAGTAGGGGGCGGTGGCTACACCTTC